The source of this T cell receptor (beta chain) is a study of T cells in Graves' hyperthyroidism and ophthalmopathy. Template material for amplifying TCR beta CDR3 regions consisted of RNA transcripts. First-round RT-PCR targeting the TCR CDR3 was performed with the HTBI primer set. TCRdb called the multiplex PCR reads again in MiXCR, with one record for every CDR3 protein. This sample has roughly 800,000 distinct CDR3 sequences, with 35% to 40% found just once. The table lists this clonotype with many counts. Its antigen is as yet unknown. Study findings and constraints: Separation of ophthalmopathy from stable hyperthyroidism was achieved by a 13 V-J model.

Together with thyroid ultrasound, orbital computed tomography, serum thyroxine and TRAb, clinical symptoms were used for diagnoses. Per the germline V gene, CDR1 is SEHNR and CDR2 is FQNEAQ (reference sequence). The V end was cut by 2 bases, the J end by 14 bases, with 7 bases between. CDR3 size: 11 residues. The chain couples TRBV7-9 to TRBJ1-6, with D possibly TRBD1 on 5 matching bases. The sequencing sample was made of blood. This clonotype was sampled from a man aged 18 to 29 with Graves' hyperthyroidism. The CDR3 DNA sequence: TGTGCCAGCAGCTTACAGGACACCCTCCACTTT. Its protein product is CASSLQDTLHF. The full variable domain, its missing parts supplied by reference TRBV7-9 and TRBJ1-6, is DTGVSQNPRHKITKRGQNVTFRCDPISEHNRLYWYRQTLGQGPEFLTYFQNEAQLEKSRLLSDRFSAERPKGSFSTLEIQRTEQGDSAMYLCASSLQDTLHFGNGTRLTVT.